These 27 T cell receptor beta chains were all obtained from the same sample, sequenced in a study of blood T cell repertoires in COVID-19. The repertoire was sequenced with immunoSEQ multiplex PCR; TCRdb's copy has only in-frame clones and lacks some. The profile covers 370,000 or so clones, with 81% appearing a single time and more than 0.85% taken by the ten largest. Sample: peripheral blood. The receptors shown here come from a human donor with acute or convalescent COVID-19. The donor label of this sample is uncertain.

The chain carries TRBV30 and TRBJ1-1; possible D gene TRBD1, 6 bases. Trimming cost V 0 bases and J 2 bases, with 10 bases left between them. The germline V gene encodes CDR1 GTSNPN and CDR2 SVGIG (reference sequence). The CDR3 contains 14 residues. The CDR3 sequence: CAWSVGTSNTEAFF. As DNA, the CDR3 is TGTGCCTGGAGTGTAGGGACAAGCAACACTGAAGCTTTCTTT.

This clone was detected a few times. The chain employs TRBV19 and TRBJ1-5, with D possibly TRBD1 on 6 matching bases. The germline CDR1 and CDR2 sequences are LNHDA and SQIVND (reference sequence). The CDR3 covers 15 residues. Trimming removed 6 bases at V and 0 bases at J, with 12 bases between. CDR3 region: CASSRGAYSNQPQHF. CDR3 coding DNA: TGTGCCAGTAGCCGGGGGGCCTATAGCAATCAGCCCCAGCATTTT.

This clone was observed a few times. The chain recombines TRBV10-2 with TRBJ2-1, with D perhaps matching TRBD2 (6 bases). The CDR3 is 19 residues long. Trimming took off 2 bases at V and 0 bases at J, with 20 bases between the two ends. CDR1 WSHSY and CDR2 SAAADI come from the germline V gene. CDR3 bases: TGCGCCAGCAGTGAGCGGCGGGGTGGGGACCTTAGCTCCTACAATGAGCAGTTCTTC. As protein: CASSERRGGDLSSYNEQFF.

The chain has TRBV3-1 (or the pseudogene TRBV3-2) and TRBJ2-1; D is uncertain. In germline, CDR1 is LGHDT, CDR2 YNNKEL (reference sequence). This CDR3 is 15 amino acids long. The V and J ends lost 4 bases and 9 bases respectively, with 19 bases between them. The CDR3 is CASSPRISLGVEQFF. CDR3 coding DNA: TGTGCCAGCAGCCCACGGATTAGCTTGGGTGTTGAGCAGTTCTTC.

The V call is TRBV6-6, the J call TRBJ2-1, with 14 bases that match TRBD2. From germline, CDR1 is MNHNY and CDR2 SVGAGI (reference sequence). The CDR3 length is 16 residues. The trim removed 5 bases at V and 0 bases at J, leaving 0 bases unmatched. The DNA of the CDR3 is TGTGCCAGCAGTGGGACTAGCGGGAGCTCCTACAATGAGCAGTTCTTC. It translates to CASSGTSGSSYNEQFF.

The chain combines TRBV4-1 with TRBJ1-2; 10 bases line up with TRBD1. The CDR3 has 15 amino acids. Losses at the gene ends were 6 bases for V and 2 bases for J; bases not matched to a gene: 6. Per germline, CDR1 MGHRA and CDR2 YSYEKL. For the CDR3, the DNA is TGCGCCAGCAGACACCCGGGACAGGGGAACTATGGCTACACCTTC. This gives the protein CASRHPGQGNYGYTF.

This clone appeared a single time. This chain joins TRBV6-6 and TRBJ1-1; D perhaps matches TRBD1 (5 bases). CDR3 length: 12 residues. Trimming shortened V by 7 bases and J by 4 bases, and 10 bases separated the two germline ends. Germline CDR1 and CDR2: MNHNY and SVGAGI (reference sequence). The CDR3 loop is CASTYGGTEAFF. CDR3 DNA: TGTGCCAGCACCTACGGGGGCACTGAAGCTTTCTTT.

This chain joins TRBV3-1 (or the pseudogene TRBV3-2) and TRBJ2-1; 7 bases map to TRBD2. Unmatched junction bases numbered 4, after V lost 0 bases and J lost 2 bases. The CDR3 is 16 amino acids. Germline CDR1 is LGHDT and CDR2 is YNNKEL (reference sequence). This CDR3 reads CASSQEGAGAYNEQFF. The CDR3 region has the DNA TGTGCCAGCAGCCAAGAGGGCGCGGGGGCCTACAATGAGCAGTTCTTC.

The chain links TRBV10-2 to TRBJ2-7, with 7 bases identical to TRBD2. The CDR3 spans 15 residues. From germline, CDR1 is WSHSY and CDR2 SAAADI. V trimming: 4 bases; J trimming: 1 base; junction bases outside the gene matches: 7. The CDR3 loop reads CASSGTTSVSYEQYF. CDR3 sequence (DNA): TGCGCCAGCAGTGGAACCACTAGCGTATCCTACGAGCAGTACTTC.

This clone appeared a single time. The chain recombines TRBV7-8 with TRBJ1-5; D may be TRBD1 (6 bases). The ends were cut back, 11 bases at V and 5 bases at J, with 16 bases in the middle. This CDR3 is 13 amino acids long. Germline assignment: CDR1 SGHVS and CDR2 FQNEAQ. Here the CDR3 DNA reads TGTGCCTCCGGTAGGGGGGGCCATCAGCCCCAGCATTTT. Its protein is CASGRGGHQPQHF.

V is TRBV2 and J is TRBJ1-4; D gene unclear. CDR1 SNHLY and CDR2 FYNNEI come from the germline V gene. This CDR3 region has 15 residues. The V end was cut by 6 bases, the J end by 3 bases, with 14 bases between. CDR3 sequence (DNA): TGTGCCAGCAGCGTCTCAGTCGGGGCTAATGAAAAACTGTTTTTT. This encodes CASSVSVGANEKLFF.

The V call is TRBV5-1, the J call TRBJ1-1, with D possibly matching TRBD1 (6 bases). CDR3 length equals 14 residues. Germline assignment: CDR1 SGHRS and CDR2 YFSETQ. V lost 3 bases and J 4 bases, leaving 13 bases between the germline ends. Written as DNA, the CDR3 is TGCGCCAGCAGCTACGACCCAGGGGCCACTGAAGCTTTCTTT. Its protein product is CASSYDPGATEAFF.

CDR3 loop: CAWNQGAINYGYTF. Here the CDR3 DNA reads TGTGCCTGGAACCAGGGGGCGATTAACTATGGCTACACCTTC. J is TRBJ1-2 and V is TRBV30, with 8 bases aligning to TRBD1. This CDR3 comprises 14 residues. V was pared by 4 bases and J by 1 base, with 5 bases of the junction left unmatched. The germline V gene encodes CDR1 GTSNPN and CDR2 SVGIG (reference sequence). Supplemented by reference TRBV30 and TRBJ1-2, the full variable domain reads SQTIHQWPATLVQPVGSPLSLECTVEGTSNPNLYWYRQAAGRGLQLLFYSVGIGQISSEVPQNLSASRPQDRQFILSSKKLLLSDSGFYLCAWNQGAINYGYTFGSGTRLTVV.

This clone has just a few counts. The chain recombines TRBV14 with TRBJ1-6, with 9 bases matching TRBD1. V gave up 4 bases and J gave up 9 bases; unmatched junction bases: 10. Germline lookup yields CDR1 SGHDN and CDR2 FVKESK. The CDR3 length is 16 residues. CDR3 sequence reads: CASSPLGTGSGSPLHF. CDR3 DNA: TGTGCCAGCAGCCCCCTTGGGACAGGGAGCGGTTCACCCCTCCACTTT.

The chain uses TRBV6-5 and TRBJ1-2, with D possibly TRBD1 on 6 matching bases. The CDR3 runs to 13 residues. V lost 6 bases and J lost 2, with 10 bases in between. Germline V gene data show CDR1 as MNHEY and CDR2 as SVGAGI. The CDR3 DNA reads as TGTGCCAGCAGCTCCGGACAGAACTATGGCTACACCTTC. As protein: CASSSGQNYGYTF.

V and J are TRBV5-4 and TRBJ2-5; 10 bases match TRBD2. The J segment lost 7 bases and the V segment lost 4 bases, leaving 10 bases of the junction unmatched. The germline gives CDR1 SGHNT, CDR2 YYREEE (reference sequence). The length of the CDR3 is 15 residues. Here the CDR3 DNA reads TGTGCCAGCAGCGGCGGGACTAGCGTTGGGGGGACCCAGTACTTC. Amino acid sequence: CASSGGTSVGGTQYF.

This clone was observed a few times. The rearrangement joins TRBV5-1 to TRBJ1-2; D possibly corresponds to TRBD1 (6 bases). The CDR3 sequence is 13 residues long. The germline V gene encodes CDR1 SGHRS and CDR2 YFSETQ. Between the trimmed V and J ends, which lost 4 bases and 2 bases, there was a span of 9 bases. CDR3 loop: CASSPDSNYGYTF. Here the CDR3 DNA reads TGCGCCAGCAGCCCGGACAGCAACTATGGCTACACCTTC.

The J gene is TRBJ2-3, the V gene TRBV29-1; a possible D gene is TRBD2 (5 bases). Germline lookup yields CDR1 SQVTM and CDR2 ANQGSEA. V lost 2 bases, J lost 0 bases, and 9 bases lay in between. The CDR3 extends over 14 amino acids. The CDR3 protein is CSVERTSSTDTQYF. CDR3 DNA sequence: TGCAGCGTTGAAAGGACTTCTAGCACAGATACGCAGTATTTT.

The rearrangement uses TRBV5-1 and TRBJ2-2, with D unresolved. With 2 bases removed from V and 7 bases from J, the gap between germline ends came to 15 bases. The CDR3 runs 15 residues. CDR1 and CDR2 from the germline V gene are SGHRS and YFSETQ. The CDR3 DNA reads TGCGCCAGCAGCTTCTTTAGCCTCGGCGGCGGGGAGCTGTTTTTT. Protein sequence: CASSFFSLGGGELFF.

The chain recombines TRBV2 with TRBJ1-1; D is undetermined. V was pared by 3 bases and J by 6 bases, with 11 bases between. This CDR3 comprises 13 residues. Germline CDR1 reads SNHLY; CDR2 reads FYNNEI. CDR3 amino acids: CASSDQVPSEAFF. DNA of the CDR3: TGTGCCAGCAGTGATCAGGTTCCTTCTGAAGCTTTCTTT.

This chain joins TRBV5-5 and TRBJ2-3, with 15 bases identical to TRBD2. CDR1 SGHKS and CDR2 YYEKEE come from the germline V gene (reference sequence). The J segment lost 1 base and the V segment lost 2 bases, leaving 8 bases of the junction unmatched. The CDR3 is 19 residues long. The CDR3 DNA reads as TGTGCCAGCAGCTTTTCGGGACTAGCGGGGGGCCGAGGCACAGATACGCAGTATTTT. Protein: CASSFSGLAGGRGTDTQYF.

The chain joins TRBV10-3 to TRBJ1-2; no clear D gene. Per the germline V gene, CDR1 is ENHRY and CDR2 is SYGVKD. The CDR3 extends over 14 amino acids. The V end lost 0 bases, the J end lost 1 base, and 6 bases lay between the germline ends. The CDR3 is CAISESPDNYGYTF. Here the CDR3 DNA reads TGTGCCATCAGTGAGTCCCCAGATAACTATGGCTACACCTTC.

V usage is TRBV12-3 or TRBV12-4 and J usage is TRBJ2-2; no reliable D call. V was trimmed by 6 bases and J by 5 bases, leaving 10 bases between them. This CDR3 is 13 amino acids long. CDR3 nucleotides: TGTGCCAGCAGCCCTAGGCAAACCGGGGAGCTGTTTTTT. It encodes CASSPRQTGELFF.

The sample holds one count of this clone. This chain links TRBV29-1 with TRBJ1-5, with 7 bases identical to TRBD1. CDR3 length: 13 residues. Trimming removed 4 bases from V and 7 bases from J; junction bases left unmatched: 7. The germline V gene has CDR1 SQVTM and CDR2 ANQGSEA. The DNA of the CDR3 is TGCAGCGTTGTTAAGGGGGCCGGGCAGCCCCAGCATTTT. Its translation is CSVVKGAGQPQHF.

The chain joins TRBV4-2 to TRBJ2-2; D is unresolved. The CDR3 runs 14 residues. V shed 0 bases and J shed 6 bases, with 8 bases lying between them. The germline gives CDR1 LGHNA, CDR2 YNFKEQ. The CDR3 loop is CASSQEHGAGELFF. The CDR3, as DNA: TGTGCCAGCAGCCAAGAACATGGTGCCGGGGAGCTGTTTTTT.

As regards this clone: This CDR3 is also generated by other DNA sequences in the sample. The CDR3 loop reads CAWSVSGYGYTF. The DNA of the CDR3 is TGTGCCTGGAGTGTCAGCGGGTATGGCTACACCTTC. The V call is TRBV30, the J call TRBJ1-2; D gene unclear. Between the trimmed V and J ends, which lost 0 bases and 5 bases, there was a span of 7 bases. The CDR3 is 12 residues long. CDR1 is GTSNPN, CDR2 SVGIG, per germline (reference sequence).

The chain combines TRBV5-1 with TRBJ2-7; 8 bases fit TRBD2. The junction had 7 bases not matched to a gene; V was cut back by 7 bases and J by 4 bases. The CDR3 has 13 residues. CDR1 and CDR2 (germline): SGHRS, YFSETQ. For the CDR3, the DNA is TGCGCCAGCGGACAGACTAGCGTTTACGAGCAGTACTTC. It is translated as CASGQTSVYEQYF.